The 23 T cell receptor beta chains below all came from one sample that was sequenced in a study of PD-1 blockade in classical Hodgkin lymphoma. Time point of the sample: newly diagnosed, previously untreated cHL patient sample. The study isolated CD8+ T cells from thawed PBMCs by magnetic negative selection. Generated by immunoSEQ multiplex PCR, the TCRdb table keeps only in-frame clones and is missing some. The sample consists of some 10,000 clones, 85% to 90% of them appearing once. Specimen: CD8+ T cells from blood. These receptors were obtained from a human donor with classical Hodgkin lymphoma.

Sample share makes this clone medium-sized (0.01 to 0.1%). V usage is TRBV6-6 and J usage is TRBJ1-6; D gene ambiguous. Trimming removed 5 bases from V and 1 base from J, with 9 bases in between. Germline values: CDR1 MNHNY, CDR2 SVGAGI (reference sequence). This CDR3 is 15 amino acids long. This CDR3 is CASSDFRSYNSPLHF. The CDR3 nucleotides read TGTGCCAGCAGTGACTTCCGTTCCTATAATTCACCCCTCCACTTT.

This rearrangement joins TRBV7-3 to TRBJ2-3; 7 bases are a match to TRBD1. CDR3 length: 17 residues. Germline assignment: CDR1 SGHTA and CDR2 FQGTGA. Trimming took 4 bases from V and 2 from J; bases not matched to a gene: 12. The CDR3: CASSSTLDRTDTDTQYF. The CDR3 DNA reads TGTGCCAGCAGCTCAACTTTGGACAGGACTGACACAGATACGCAGTATTTT. Supplemented by reference TRBV7-3 and TRBJ2-3, the full variable domain reads GAGVSQTPSNKVTEKGKYVELRCDPISGHTALYWYRQSLGQGPEFLIYFQGTGAADDSGLPNDRFFAVRPEGSVSTLKIQRTERGDSAVYLCASSSTLDRTDTDTQYFGPGTRLTVL.

The chain links TRBV9 to TRBJ1-2, with D unclear. Trimming removed 0 bases at V and 8 bases at J, with 8 bases between. CDR3 length: 12 residues. Germline V gene lookup returns CDR1 SGDLS and CDR2 YYNGEE. The CDR3 DNA reads TGTGCCAGCAGCGTAGGACTTTTCGGCTACACCTTC. It translates to CASSVGLFGYTF.

The chain combines TRBV25-1 with TRBJ2-7; D is uncertain. V lost 9 bases and J 0 bases, leaving 12 bases between the germline ends. This CDR3 is built from 13 residues. Germline V gives CDR1 MGHDK, CDR2 SYGVNS. The CDR3 here is CASTQSLSYEQYF. The CDR3, as DNA: TGTGCCAGTACACAATCGCTCTCCTACGAGCAGTACTTC.

This rearrangement joins TRBV20-1 to TRBJ1-1; maybe TRBD1 (5 bases). The length of the CDR3 is 10 residues. Germline V lookup: CDR1 DFQATT, CDR2 SNEGSKA (reference sequence). Trimming took off 7 bases at V and 8 bases at J, with 11 bases between the two ends. The CDR3 region has the DNA TGCAGTGTCGTGGGACGGGAAGCTTTCTTT. This encodes CSVVGREAFF.

The V and J genes are TRBV5-1 and TRBJ2-7; TRBD2 aligns across 7 bases. Looked up from germline, CDR1 is SGHRS and CDR2 is YFSETQ. CDR3 length: 15 amino acids. The V gene end was trimmed by 3 bases and the J gene end by 5 bases; junction bases not matched to a gene: 11. The CDR3 sequence is CASSWGGRAGDEQYF. The CDR3 DNA is TGCGCCAGCAGCTGGGGAGGCAGGGCGGGGGACGAGCAGTACTTC.

The chain links TRBV28 to TRBJ2-3; weak D call: TRBD2 (6 bases). CDR1 and CDR2 from the germline V gene are MDHEN and SYDVKM. Trimming left V 3 bases short and J 0 bases short, with 10 bases between. The CDR3 consists of 15 residues. The CDR3 DNA reads as TGTGCCAGCAGTTTCGTGGGGACTAGCACAGATACGCAGTATTTT. This translates into CASSFVGTSTDTQYF. Full variable domain (remainder filled in from reference TRBV28 and TRBJ2-3): DVKVTQSSRYLVKRTGEKVFLECVQDMDHENMFWYRQDPGLGLRLIYFSYDVKMKEKGDIPEGYSVSREKKERFSLILESASTNQTSMYLCASSFVGTSTDTQYFGPGTRLTVL.

CDR3 nucleotide sequence: TGTGCCAGTCTTTATGGGACCCAGTACTTC. Translated, it gives CASLYGTQYF. This chain joins TRBV6-1 and TRBJ2-5; no firm D call. V dropped 9 bases and J dropped 7 bases, with 9 bases sitting between them. The CDR3 loop spans 10 amino acids. The germline CDR1 and CDR2 sequences are MNHNS and SASEGT.

This clone was counted a single time. The CDR3 loop is CASSQILADTQYF. The CDR3 DNA is TGCGCCAGCAGCCAAATATTGGCAGATACGCAGTATTTT. The rearrangement uses TRBV4-1 and TRBJ2-3; D call uncertain. V lost 2 bases and J lost 4, with 7 bases in between. Germline values: CDR1 MGHRA, CDR2 YSYEKL. This CDR3 comprises 13 residues.

The chain combines TRBV4-3 with TRBJ2-7; a weak D match, TRBD2 (6 bases). V shed 0 bases and J shed 4 bases, with 13 bases lying between them. CDR1 is LGHNA and CDR2 is YSLEER in the germline V gene. The CDR3 has 15 amino acids. The DNA for the CDR3 is TGCGCCAGCAGCCAAGAGATAGGGAGGACATACGAGCAGTACTTC. Amino acid sequence: CASSQEIGRTYEQYF.

This chain joins TRBV27 and TRBJ1-6; TRBD1 matches at 8 bases. The CDR3 runs 20 residues. Germline loops: CDR1 MNHEY, CDR2 SMNVEV (reference sequence). The J segment lost 0 bases and the V segment lost 4 bases, leaving 14 bases of the junction unmatched. The CDR3 nucleotides are TGTGCCAGCAGTTCACAAACCCTCCGGGACAGGAGCTCCTATAATTCACCCCTCCACTTT. Translating gives CASSSQTLRDRSSYNSPLHF.

The chain combines TRBV10-3 with TRBJ2-2; 7 nucleotides line up with TRBD1. J gave up 6 bases and V 3 bases, and 4 bases lay outside the gene matches. There are 14 residues in the CDR3. The germline V gene has CDR1 ENHRY and CDR2 SYGVKD. CDR3 sequence: CAISDDRVAGELFF. The CDR3 DNA follows: TGTGCCATCAGTGACGACAGGGTGGCCGGGGAGCTGTTTTTT.

The V and J genes are TRBV10-2 and TRBJ2-1; D tentatively fits TRBD1 or TRBD2 (5 bases each). V lost 10 bases, J lost 0 bases, and 22 bases lay in between. The CDR3 loop spans 17 amino acids. Germline CDR1 reads WSHSY; CDR2 reads SAAADI. CDR3 sequence reads: CATRGRSRDPSYNEQFF. As DNA, the CDR3 is TGCGCCACCCGGGGAAGGAGCCGGGACCCCTCCTACAATGAGCAGTTCTTC.

This clone was recorded once. This chain uses TRBV9 with TRBJ1-5, with D possibly matching TRBD1 (5 bases). The CDR3 sequence is 14 residues long. Trimming shortened V by 4 bases and J by 6 bases, and 14 bases separated the two germline ends. Per germline, CDR1 SGDLS and CDR2 YYNGEE. CDR3 residues: CASSPRRDGQPQHF. Here the CDR3 DNA reads TGTGCCAGCAGCCCAAGAAGGGACGGTCAGCCCCAGCATTTT.

The J gene is TRBJ2-3, the V gene TRBV5-4; D is uncertain. With 1 base removed from V and 4 bases from J, the gap between germline ends came to 7 bases. This CDR3 is built from 13 residues. Germline lookup yields CDR1 SGHNT and CDR2 YYREEE (reference sequence). DNA for the CDR3: TGTGCCAGCAGCTTGTGGTCAGCAGATACGCAGTATTTT. It encodes CASSLWSADTQYF. Looking up the rest from reference TRBV5-4 and TRBJ2-3 gives the full variable domain: ETGVTQSPTHLIKTRGQQVTLRCSSQSGHNTVSWYQQALGQGPQFIFQYYREEENGRGNFPPRFSGLQFPNYSSELNVNALELDDSALYLCASSLWSADTQYFGPGTRLTVL.

The chain employs TRBV9 and TRBJ2-1; no firm D call. Germline V gene sequence: CDR1 SGDLS, CDR2 YYNGEE. The ends were cut back, 0 bases at V and 4 bases at J, with 14 bases in the middle. The CDR3 consists of 16 residues. CDR3 protein: CASSVGSLNAYNEQFF. The DNA for the CDR3 is TGTGCCAGCAGCGTAGGCTCCTTAAACGCGTACAATGAGCAGTTCTTC.

The V call is TRBV7-9, the J call TRBJ2-5; perhaps TRBD2 as D (5 bases). The length of the CDR3 is 17 residues. V lost 6 bases to trimming and J lost 2 bases, with 22 bases between them. Germline-derived CDR1 and CDR2 are SEHNR and FQNEAQ (reference sequence). In nucleotides, the CDR3 is TGTGCCAGCAGTTACGCTGCCAGCGGTGATTTACAAGAGACCCAGTACTTC. Protein: CASSYAASGDLQETQYF.

The V call is TRBV13, the J call TRBJ2-7; no firm D call. This CDR3 region has 14 residues. V shed 4 bases and J shed 3 bases, with 13 bases lying between them. Per the germline V gene, CDR1 is PRHDT and CDR2 is FYEKMQ (reference sequence). CDR3 DNA: TGTGCCAGCAGCTCGATGACCGATGTCTACGAGCAGTACTTC. The encoded protein is CASSSMTDVYEQYF.

V and J are TRBV28 and TRBJ2-3, with 13 bases lining up with TRBD2. Trimming cost V 3 bases and J 2 bases; bases outside gene matches: 8. Germline CDR1 is MDHEN and CDR2 is SYDVKM. The CDR3 has 18 amino acids. DNA of the CDR3: TGTGCCAGCAGTTTGATGTTGGGGACTAGCGGGGTCACAGATACGCAGTATTTT. This sequence encodes CASSLMLGTSGVTDTQYF.

The chain employs TRBV5-4 and TRBJ2-7; no definite D call. CDR1 and CDR2 (germline): SGHNT, YYREEE (reference sequence). V was pared by 10 bases and J by 0 bases, with 17 bases between. This CDR3 contains 14 residues. The CDR3 is CAATDQESSYEQYF. CDR3 coding DNA: TGTGCCGCCACTGACCAGGAGAGCTCCTACGAGCAGTACTTC.

This sequence joins TRBV10-3 and TRBJ1-1, with TRBD1 as a possible D gene (5 bases). The V and J ends lost 4 bases and 7 bases respectively, with 16 bases between them. This CDR3 comprises 14 residues. The V gene's germline CDR1 is ENHRY and CDR2 SYGVKD. The CDR3 spells CAISGSLTDIEAFF. In nucleotides, the CDR3 is TGTGCCATCAGTGGGTCCCTGACAGATATTGAAGCTTTCTTT.

This clone has a single count. The J gene is TRBJ1-6, the V gene TRBV4-1; D uncertain. The CDR3 has 15 amino acids. CDR1 is MGHRA, CDR2 YSYEKL, per germline. The ends were cut back, 2 bases at V and 7 bases at J, with 12 bases in the middle. This chain's CDR3 is CASSQYRHGNSPLHF. CDR3 nucleotide sequence: TGCGCCAGCAGCCAATACCGGCACGGGAATTCACCCCTCCACTTT.

The chain is built from TRBV11-2 and TRBJ1-1, with TRBD1 matching 7 bases. CDR3 length: 16 amino acids. Trimming removed 1 base from V and 4 bases from J; junction bases left unmatched: 9. CDR1 and CDR2 from the germline V gene are SGHAT and FQNNGV. The CDR3 is CASSLVGRGSGTEAFF. Here the CDR3 DNA reads TGTGCCAGCAGCTTAGTTGGCAGGGGGTCCGGCACTGAAGCTTTCTTT.